This passage covers 8 T cell receptor beta chains from one sample sequenced in a study of T cell responses to AZD1222 COVID-19 vaccine. Only in-frame clones appear in the TCRdb table, and some are missing; sequencing was by immunoSEQ multiplex PCR. The data hold roughly 70,000 clones, with 82% observed a single time. Specimen: peripheral blood, collected on day 0 of AZD1222 vaccination. These receptors were taken from an adult in good health.

This clone was observed a single time. This sequence joins TRBV5-1 and TRBJ2-7; D is perhaps TRBD1 or TRBD2 (5 bases each). The CDR3 length is 12 residues. The germline V gene encodes CDR1 SGHRS and CDR2 YFSETQ. V was clipped by 3 bases and J by 7 bases, with 11 bases between them. The CDR3 loop reads CASSSDWGEQYF. The CDR3 DNA reads TGCGCCAGCAGCTCGGACTGGGGGGAGCAGTACTTC.

V and J are TRBV6-5 and TRBJ1-5; TRBD1 matches 7 bases. V dropped 8 bases and J dropped 5; count of bases not matched to a gene: 6. This CDR3 has 13 amino acids. Germline CDR1 reads MNHEY; CDR2 reads SVGAGI. The CDR3 spells CASVRDSDQPQHF. CDR3 nucleotides: TGTGCCAGCGTCCGGGACAGCGATCAGCCCCAGCATTTT.

This clone came up a few times. V gene TRBV19 combines with J gene TRBJ1-2; 9 bases match TRBD1. CDR3 length: 19 residues. Germline loops: CDR1 LNHDA, CDR2 SQIVND (reference sequence). Germline trimming cut 4 bases from V and 0 bases from J; bases unmatched to any gene: 15. Written as DNA, the CDR3 is TGTGCCAGTAGTACCCGGTATATGGGACAGGGATACGCTAACTATGGCTACACCTTC. This encodes CASSTRYMGQGYANYGYTF. Using reference TRBV19 and TRBJ1-2 for the parts outside the CDR3, the full variable domain is DGGITQSPKYLFRKEGQNVTLSCEQNLNHDAMYWYRQDPGQGLRLIYYSQIVNDFQKGDIAEGYSVSREKKESFPLTVTSAQKNPTAFYLCASSTRYMGQGYANYGYTFGSGTRLTVV.

This chain joins TRBV7-9 and TRBJ2-5; weak D call: TRBD1 (5 bases). The CDR3 is made up of 14 amino acids. Trimming pared 5 bases from V and 0 bases from J, leaving 10 bases between. From germline, CDR1 is SEHNR and CDR2 FQNEAQ (reference sequence). CDR3 sequence (DNA): TGTGCCAGCAGCCTGACAGCCCACCAAGAGACCCAGTACTTC. This encodes CASSLTAHQETQYF. The full variable domain, in which reference TRBV7-9 and TRBJ2-5 provide the parts outside the CDR3, is DTGVSQNPRHKITKRGQNVTFRCDPISEHNRLYWYRQTLGQGPEFLTYFQNEAQLEKSRLLSDRFSAERPKGSFSTLEIQRTEQGDSAMYLCASSLTAHQETQYFGPGTRLLVL.

In this sample, this clone is medium-sized (0.01 to 0.1%). The rearrangement uses TRBV6-1 and TRBJ2-7; 7 bases line up with TRBD1. CDR1 and CDR2 (germline): MNHNS, SASEGT. The V and J ends lost 2 bases and 2 bases, in that order; junction bases with no gene match: 6. This CDR3 spans 15 amino acids. The CDR3 bases are TGTGCCAGCAGTGAAACGGAGACAGGGCCCTACGAGCAGTACTTC. Translation gives CASSETETGPYEQYF.

This chain links TRBV4-2 with TRBJ2-7; 11 nucleotides match TRBD2. Germline CDR1 reads LGHNA; CDR2 reads YNFKEQ. CDR3 length: 15 residues. Unmatched junction bases numbered 3, after V lost 2 bases and J lost 3 bases. CDR3 in DNA: TGTGCCAGCAGCCAACTCCTAGCGGGGGGCTACGAGCAGTACTTC. Translation gives CASSQLLAGGYEQYF.

This clone has just one count. The chain couples TRBV2 to TRBJ2-7, with 12 bases lining up with TRBD1. Trimming cost V 4 bases and J 5 bases; bases outside gene matches: 6. The CDR3 is 15 residues long. Per the germline V gene, CDR1 is SNHLY and CDR2 is FYNNEI. CDR3 in amino acids: CASSAGTGGFNEQYF. The CDR3 DNA follows: TGTGCCAGCAGTGCTGGGACAGGGGGCTTCAACGAGCAGTACTTC. Combining the CDR3 with reference TRBV2 and TRBJ2-7 gives the whole variable domain EPEVTQTPSHQVTQMGQEVILRCVPISNHLYFYWYRQILGQKVEFLVSFYNNEISEKSEIFDDQFSVERPDGSNFTLKIRSTKLEDSAMYFCASSAGTGGFNEQYFGPGTRLTVT.

The V and J genes are TRBV19 and TRBJ2-2; no reliable D call. V was shortened by 5 bases and J by 6 bases, with 7 bases between the two germline ends. Germline assignment: CDR1 LNHDA and CDR2 SQIVND (reference sequence). The CDR3 loop spans 12 amino acids. DNA of the CDR3: TGTGCCAGTAGTTCCCTGTCCGGGGAGCTGTTTTTT. Translated: CASSSLSGELFF. The whole variable domain, filled in from reference TRBV19 and TRBJ2-2, reads DGGITQSPKYLFRKEGQNVTLSCEQNLNHDAMYWYRQDPGQGLRLIYYSQIVNDFQKGDIAEGYSVSREKKESFPLTVTSAQKNPTAFYLCASSSLSGELFFGEGSRLTVL.